One sample yielded the 14 T cell receptor beta chains listed below, sequenced in a study of metastatic and nonmetastatic thyroid tumors. Thyroid surgery took place with no prior treatment in any patient. With MiXCR, TCRdb reprocessed the PCR reads. This sample has tens of thousands of clones, with approximately 15% found just once. The specimen was blood. All receptors come from a male donor with papillary thyroid cancer or a benign thyroid nodule (not recorded which). Some clones in this sample may be carry-over from other donors' samples.

This clone has at least ten counts. The CDR3 bases are TGTGCCAGCATCCGGGACAGGGTCATTAGGACTGAAGCTTTCTTT. It specifies CASIRDRVIRTEAFF. The gene calls are TRBV28 and TRBJ1-1; 9 bases map to TRBD1. The V and J ends lost 7 bases and 5 bases, in that order; junction bases with no gene match: 11. The CDR3 consists of 15 residues. Germline CDR1 MDHEN, CDR2 SYDVKM.

There are many counts of this clone. The V and J genes are TRBV6-5 and TRBJ1-5; 7 positions agree with TRBD1. The trim removed 0 bases at V and 4 bases at J, leaving 3 bases unmatched. From germline, CDR1 is MNHEY and CDR2 SVGAGI. The CDR3 loop spans 15 amino acids. CDR3 coding DNA: TGTGCCAGCAGTTACTCCAGGGGGGAAAATCAGCCCCAGCATTTT. This codes for CASSYSRGENQPQHF.

This clone was counted many times. This CDR3 reads CASSFSASTSGYTDTQYF. The CDR3 region has the DNA TGTGCCAGCAGCTTTTCGGCCAGCACTAGCGGGTACACAGATACGCAGTATTTT. V gene TRBV11-2 combines with J gene TRBJ2-3, with 9 bases aligning to TRBD2. V lost 3 bases, J lost 2 bases, and 12 bases stayed unmatched. Germline V gene lookup returns CDR1 SGHAT and CDR2 FQNNGV. The CDR3 runs 18 residues.

This clone was recorded many times. V usage is TRBV28 and J usage is TRBJ2-7, with TRBD1 identical over 10 bases. The V and J ends lost 4 bases and 4 bases, in that order; junction bases with no gene match: 13. The germline CDR1 and CDR2 sequences are MDHEN and SYDVKM. The CDR3 loop spans 17 amino acids. CDR3 region: CASSSFPPDRGLYEQYF. CDR3 in DNA: TGTGCCAGCAGTTCCTTTCCCCCAGACAGGGGGCTATACGAGCAGTACTTC.

In this sample, this clone turned up many times. Written as DNA, the CDR3 is TGTGCCAGCAGCTCCGGGACAGGGGTACGAGAGCAGTACTTC. Encoded protein: CASSSGTGVREQYF. The chain combines TRBV7-2 with TRBJ2-7; TRBD1 matches 10 bases. The CDR3 is made up of 14 amino acids. CDR1 is SGHTA, CDR2 FQGNSA, per germline. Trimming at V came to 4 bases and at J to 7 bases, leaving 7 bases not matched to a gene.

This clone was seen ten or more times. The chain recombines TRBV10-1 with TRBJ1-2; D is ambiguous. The CDR3 is made up of 11 amino acids. CDR1 and CDR2 (germline): WNHNN, SYGVQD (reference sequence). V was pared by 7 bases and J by 6 bases, with 9 bases between. The CDR3 coding sequence is TGCGCCAGCATCAGGAGGAATGGCTACACCTTC. Its translation is CASIRRNGYTF.

There are many counts of this clone. The chain is built from TRBV15 and TRBJ2-4; D gene uncertain. CDR3 length: 12 residues. V was pared by 5 bases and J by 5 bases, with 7 bases between. CDR1 and CDR2 (germline): LNHNV, YYDKDF (reference sequence). Here the CDR3 reads CATSPLENIQYF. The DNA for the CDR3 is TGTGCCACCAGCCCCCTGGAAAACATTCAGTACTTC.

V gene TRBV6-1 combines with J gene TRBJ2-7; tentative D call: TRBD2 (5 bases). The CDR3 is 15 amino acids. Germline-derived CDR1 and CDR2 are MNHNS and SASEGT. V was shortened by 7 bases and J by 3 bases, with 19 bases between the two germline ends. The CDR3 sequence: CASIGVWKLSYEQYF. The CDR3 DNA reads TGTGCCAGCATCGGGGTATGGAAGTTAAGCTACGAGCAGTACTTC.

This clone has ten or more counts. The CDR3 nucleotides are TGCAGCGTTGAATGGGGGAGGGGAGATACGCAGTATTTT. The encoded protein is CSVEWGRGDTQYF. The genes are TRBV29-1 and TRBJ2-3; 7 nucleotides align to TRBD2. The CDR3 runs to 13 residues. Germline assignment: CDR1 SQVTM and CDR2 ANQGSEA. The V segment lost 2 bases and the J segment 5 bases; nucleotides outside the gene matches: 4.

V is TRBV7-9 and J is TRBJ1-3; 10 bases agree with TRBD1. The germline V gene encodes CDR1 SEHNR and CDR2 FQNEAQ (reference sequence). This CDR3 has 19 amino acids. The CDR3 here is CSSSSTLLTGGPSGNTIYF. Written as DNA, the CDR3 is TGTTCTAGCAGCTCCACCCTATTGACAGGGGGCCCCTCTGGAAACACCATATATTTT.

As regards this clone: Different DNA sequences within this sample yield the same CDR3. The chain uses TRBV9 and TRBJ2-5, with D tentatively TRBD2 (5 bases). The germline V and J ends were trimmed by 4 bases and 2 bases, with 15 bases remaining between them. This CDR3 is 15 amino acids long. CDR1 and CDR2 from the germline V gene are SGDLS and YYNGEE. CDR3 bases: TGTGCCAGCAGCCCAGGAACGGGGAGACAAGAGACCCAGTACTTC. Amino acid sequence: CASSPGTGRQETQYF.

This clone has more than one count but fewer than ten. The V gene is TRBV6-1, the J gene TRBJ2-7; D not resolved. The V gene's germline CDR1 is MNHNS and CDR2 SASEGT. The CDR3 runs 15 residues. Between the trimmed V and J ends, which lost 0 bases and 5 bases, there was a span of 14 bases. The CDR3 region is CASSEASVIGNEQYV. DNA of the CDR3: TGTGCCAGCAGTGAAGCCTCCGTGATAGGGAACGAGCAGTACGTC.

This clone showed up many times. The chain couples TRBV20-1 to TRBJ2-7; the D is unclear. The CDR3 contains 12 residues. V lost 1 base and J 3 bases, leaving 7 bases between the germline ends. Germline lookup yields CDR1 DFQATT and CDR2 SNEGSKA (reference sequence). CDR3 DNA: TGCAGTGCTAGAGTCAAGGACTACGAGCAGTACGTC. Translated: CSARVKDYEQYV.

The chain couples TRBV5-1 to TRBJ2-7, with D tentatively TRBD1 (6 bases). Germline V CDR1 and CDR2: SGHRS, YFSETQ. The CDR3 contains 15 residues. V gave up 5 bases and J gave up 3 bases, with 18 bases separating them. The CDR3 region is CASRFRQVPGYEQYF. In DNA, the CDR3 is TGCGCCAGCAGATTTAGACAGGTCCCTGGCTACGAGCAGTACTTC.